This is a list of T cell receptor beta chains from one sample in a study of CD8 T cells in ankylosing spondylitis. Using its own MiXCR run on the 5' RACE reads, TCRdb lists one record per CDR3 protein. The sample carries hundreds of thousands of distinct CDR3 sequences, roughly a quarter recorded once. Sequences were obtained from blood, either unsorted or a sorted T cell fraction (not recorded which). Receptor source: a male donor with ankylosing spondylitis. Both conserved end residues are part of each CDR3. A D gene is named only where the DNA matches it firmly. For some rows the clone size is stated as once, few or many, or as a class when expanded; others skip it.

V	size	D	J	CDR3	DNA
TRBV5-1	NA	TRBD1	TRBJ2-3	CASSSRQGTDTQYF	TGCGCCAGCAGCTCGAGACAGGGGACAGATACGCAGTATTTT
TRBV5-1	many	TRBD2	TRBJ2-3	CASSLVTSGFTDTQYF	TGCGCCAGCAGCTTGGTGACTAGCGGTTTCACAGATACGCAGTATTTT
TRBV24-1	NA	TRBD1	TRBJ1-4	CATSDAGTGKKLFF	TGTGCCACCAGTGATGCCGGGACAGGGAAAAAACTGTTTTTT
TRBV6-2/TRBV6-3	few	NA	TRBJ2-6	CASSSQSYRSGANVLTF	TGTGCCAGCAGTTCCCAGTCTTACAGGTCTGGGGCCAACGTCCTGACTTTC
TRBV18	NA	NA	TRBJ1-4	CASSPQGSHEKLFF	TGTGCCAGCTCACCACAGGGGTCCCATGAAAAACTGTTTTTT
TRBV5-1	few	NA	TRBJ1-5	CASSLLGLRNQPQHF	TGCGCCAGCAGCTTGCTGGGCTTGAGAAATCAGCCCCAGCATTTT
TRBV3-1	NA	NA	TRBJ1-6	CASSQDPDADSPLHF	TGTGCCAGCAGCCAGGACCCGGATGCAGATTCACCCCTCCACTTT
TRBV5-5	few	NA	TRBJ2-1	CASSLGGRLVRGNEQFF	TGTGCCAGCAGCTTGGGGGGGAGACTAGTTCGAGGGAATGAGCAGTTCTTC
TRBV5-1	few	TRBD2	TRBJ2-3	CASSLEAGSTDTQYF	TGCGCCAGCAGCTTGGAAGCGGGGAGCACAGATACGCAGTATTTT
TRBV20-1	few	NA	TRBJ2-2	CSARQDVGELFF	TGCAGTGCTAGGCAGGACGTCGGGGAGCTGTTTTTT
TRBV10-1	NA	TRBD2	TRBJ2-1	CASSESRTSNEQFF	TGCGCCAGCAGTGAGTCGAGGACTAGCAATGAGCAGTTCTTC
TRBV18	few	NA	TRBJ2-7	CASSPPPGSEQYF	TGTGCCAGCTCACCACCCCCGGGGTCGGAGCAGTACTTC
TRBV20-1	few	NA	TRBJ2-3	CSASGDAGNTDTQYF	TGCAGTGCTTCAGGAGATGCGGGTAACACAGATACGCAGTATTTT
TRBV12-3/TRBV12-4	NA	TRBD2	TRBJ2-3	CASTRSSGVRVTQYF	TGTGCCAGCACCCGGTCAAGCGGGGTGAGGGTTACGCAGTATTTT
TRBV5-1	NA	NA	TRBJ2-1	CASSPHRGVSYNEQFF	TGCGCCAGCAGCCCGCACCGGGGCGTCTCCTACAATGAGCAGTTCTTC
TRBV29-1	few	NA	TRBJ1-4	CSTQGINEKLFF	TGCAGCACCCAGGGCATTAATGAAAAACTGTTTTTT
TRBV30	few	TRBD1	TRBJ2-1	CAWSLTGETLF	TGTGCCTGGAGTTTGACAGGGGAAACCCTCTTC
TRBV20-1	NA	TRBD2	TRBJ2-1	CSARGVGGLAVYNEQFF	TGCAGTGCTAGAGGAGTGGGAGGGCTAGCGGTTTACAATGAGCAGTTCTTC
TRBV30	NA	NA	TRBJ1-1	CAWRGSPNTEAFF	TGTGCCTGGAGGGGCAGCCCGAACACTGAAGCTTTCTTT
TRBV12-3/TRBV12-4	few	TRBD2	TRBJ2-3	CASSRRDYLNYGDTQYF	TGTGCCAGCAGTCGCCGGGACTACCTAAACTACGGAGATACGCAGTATTTT
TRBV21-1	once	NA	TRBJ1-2	CASRKQGGGGCWSRSILLGYGYTF	TGTGCCAGCAGAAAACAGGGAGGGGGCGGATGCTGGAGTAGATCAATTCTATTGGGATATGGCTACACCTTC
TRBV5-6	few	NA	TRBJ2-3	CASSLGALGTDTQYF	TGTGCCAGCAGCTTGGGAGCCCTGGGCACAGATACGCAGTATTTT
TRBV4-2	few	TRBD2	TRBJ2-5	CASSPSYAGADETQYF	TGTGCCAGCAGCCCGTCTTATGCGGGAGCGGATGAGACCCAGTACTTC
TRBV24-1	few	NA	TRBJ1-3	CATAGVDGNTIYF	TGTGCCACGGCAGGGGTTGATGGAAACACCATATATTTT
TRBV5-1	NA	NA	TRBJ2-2	CASLAGGGLNTGELFF	TGCGCCAGCCTGGCGGGTGGGGGCCTGAACACCGGGGAGCTGTTTTTT
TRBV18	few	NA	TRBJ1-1	CASSPPTGQGAEAFF	TGTGCCAGCTCACCACCAACTGGGCAGGGCGCTGAAGCTTTCTTT
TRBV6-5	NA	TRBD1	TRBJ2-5	CASSYTPTGGPLQETQYF	TGTGCCAGCAGTTACACCCCGACAGGGGGCCCCCTCCAAGAGACCCAGTACTTC
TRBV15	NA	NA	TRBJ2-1	CATSRALALYNEQFF	TGTGCCACCAGCAGAGCCCTAGCGCTCTACAATGAGCAGTTCTTC
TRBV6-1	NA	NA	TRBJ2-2	CASSEKRASLGELFF	TGTGCCAGCAGTGAAAAGCGTGCTAGCTTAGGGGAGCTGTTTTTT
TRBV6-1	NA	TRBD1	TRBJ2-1	CASSPLGRGPSDEQFF	TGTGCCAGCAGTCCCCTGGGCAGGGGGCCTTCCGATGAGCAGTTCTTC
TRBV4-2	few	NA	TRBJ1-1	CASSQDRAGRMNTEAFF	TGTGCCAGCAGCCAAGATCGGGCAGGGAGAATGAACACTGAAGCTTTCTTT
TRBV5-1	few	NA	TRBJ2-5	CASSRAGSGPQETQYF	TGCGCCAGCAGCCGAGCAGGGTCGGGGCCCCAAGAGACCCAGTACTTC
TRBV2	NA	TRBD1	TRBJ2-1	CASSGDSHSYNEQFF	TGTGCCAGCAGCGGGGACAGCCACTCCTACAATGAGCAGTTCTTC
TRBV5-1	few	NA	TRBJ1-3	CASSSGGGSGNTIYF	TGCGCCAGCAGCTCCGGAGGGGGATCTGGAAACACCATATATTTT
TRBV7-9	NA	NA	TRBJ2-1	CASSLARQIAYNEQFF	TGTGCCAGCAGCTTAGCGAGGCAGATTGCCTACAATGAGCAGTTCTTC